Listed below are T cell receptor beta chains from one sample, sequenced in a study of CD8+ T cells in alopecia areata. Here immunoSEQ multiplex PCR was the method, and the copy in TCRdb shows in-frame clones only, minus some. Of 140,000 to 150,000 clones detected, roughly 53% appear once; the ten largest clones hold around 6.6%. The sequenced sample was CD4+ T cells sorted from blood, obtained at week 0. The source is a human donor with alopecia areata. CDR3s include the opening cysteine and the closing phenylalanine or tryptophan. Fields, in order: D gene, CDR3 length, V gene, clone size, J gene, CDR3 protein, CDR3 DNA. D genes are given only for firm matches. Some rows mark clone size as missing; the rest say once, few, many or name a class of expanded clone.

d_call: .; cdr3_length: 12; v_call: TRBV7-2; clone_size: few; j_call: TRBJ2-5; cdr3_aa: CASKGPGETQYF; cdr3_nt: TGTGCCAGCAAGGGCCCCGGGGAGACCCAGTACTTC
d_call: TRBD1; cdr3_length: 11; v_call: TRBV29-1; clone_size: .; j_call: TRBJ1-2; cdr3_aa: CSVGTGTGYTF; cdr3_nt: TGCAGCGTTGGGACAGGGACTGGCTACACCTTC
d_call: .; cdr3_length: 11; v_call: TRBV7-2; clone_size: .; j_call: TRBJ2-5; cdr3_aa: CASSQRQTQYF; cdr3_nt: TGTGCCAGCAGCCAAAGACAGACCCAGTACTTC
d_call: .; cdr3_length: 15; v_call: TRBV7-2; clone_size: few; j_call: TRBJ1-2; cdr3_aa: CASSPLYSTNYGYTF; cdr3_nt: TGTGCCAGCAGCCCTCTCTACAGTACTAACTATGGCTACACCTTC
d_call: .; cdr3_length: 12; v_call: TRBV29-1; clone_size: .; j_call: TRBJ2-5; cdr3_aa: CSVRVVGETQYF; cdr3_nt: TGCAGCGTTAGGGTAGTAGGAGAGACCCAGTACTTC
d_call: .; cdr3_length: 14; v_call: TRBV29-1; clone_size: few; j_call: TRBJ1-1; cdr3_aa: CSALRNGPNTEAFF; cdr3_nt: TGCAGCGCTTTACGGAACGGGCCGAACACTGAAGCTTTCTTT
d_call: .; cdr3_length: 15; v_call: TRBV29-1; clone_size: few; j_call: TRBJ2-1; cdr3_aa: CSVELSGTPYNEQFF; cdr3_nt: TGCAGCGTTGAGCTTAGCGGAACCCCCTACAATGAGCAGTTCTTC
d_call: .; cdr3_length: 13; v_call: TRBV11-3; clone_size: once; j_call: TRBJ1-1; cdr3_aa: CASSFREDTEAFF; cdr3_nt: TGTGCCAGCAGCTTCAGGGAGGACACTGAAGCTTTCTTT
d_call: .; cdr3_length: 16; v_call: TRBV19; clone_size: .; j_call: TRBJ1-5; cdr3_aa: CASSITTGFSNQPQHF; cdr3_nt: TGTGCCAGTAGTATAACGACCGGTTTCAGCAATCAGCCCCAGCATTTT
d_call: .; cdr3_length: 16; v_call: TRBV5-1; clone_size: .; j_call: TRBJ1-1; cdr3_aa: CASSPMGFGRNTEAFF; cdr3_nt: TGCGCCAGCAGTCCGATGGGGTTTGGGAGGAACACTGAAGCTTTCTTT
d_call: .; cdr3_length: 13; v_call: TRBV7-2; clone_size: .; j_call: TRBJ1-3; cdr3_aa: CASSFDMDSTIYF; cdr3_nt: TGTGCCAGCAGCTTCGACATGGACAGCACCATATATTTT
d_call: .; cdr3_length: 16; v_call: TRBV14; clone_size: .; j_call: TRBJ2-3; cdr3_aa: CASSQVFDSSTDTQYF; cdr3_nt: TGTGCCAGCAGCCAAGTTTTCGACTCTAGCACAGATACGCAGTATTTT
d_call: .; cdr3_length: 17; v_call: TRBV14; clone_size: .; j_call: TRBJ2-3; cdr3_aa: CASSPGPHRVRTDTQYF; cdr3_nt: TGTGCCAGCAGCCCGGGACCCCACCGGGTGAGAACAGATACGCAGTATTTT
d_call: .; cdr3_length: 12; v_call: TRBV29-1; clone_size: few; j_call: TRBJ1-1; cdr3_aa: CSVEQPRGEAFF; cdr3_nt: TGCAGCGTTGAACAACCCAGGGGAGAAGCTTTCTTT
d_call: TRBD1; cdr3_length: 15; v_call: TRBV27; clone_size: .; j_call: TRBJ1-6; cdr3_aa: CASYDPGTGNSPLHF; cdr3_nt: TGTGCCAGTTACGACCCGGGGACAGGGAATTCACCCCTCCACTTT
d_call: .; cdr3_length: 12; v_call: TRBV6-5; clone_size: .; j_call: TRBJ2-1; cdr3_aa: CASRRGSSEQFF; cdr3_nt: TGTGCCAGCAGACGCGGATCGAGTGAGCAGTTCTTC
d_call: .; cdr3_length: 15; v_call: TRBV6-1; clone_size: .; j_call: TRBJ1-2; cdr3_aa: CASSEGASGNYGYTF; cdr3_nt: TGTGCCAGCAGTGAAGGAGCCTCGGGTAACTATGGCTACACCTTC
d_call: .; cdr3_length: 12; v_call: TRBV19; clone_size: .; j_call: TRBJ2-1; cdr3_aa: CASSIEGDEQFF; cdr3_nt: TGTGCCAGTAGTATAGAAGGAGATGAGCAGTTCTTC
d_call: .; cdr3_length: 15; v_call: TRBV7-2; clone_size: once; j_call: TRBJ1-1; cdr3_aa: CASSSPVRENTEAFF; cdr3_nt: TGTGCCAGCAGCTCACCAGTGAGGGAGAACACTGAAGCTTTCTTT
d_call: .; cdr3_length: 15; v_call: TRBV25-1; clone_size: .; j_call: TRBJ2-1; cdr3_aa: CASSARDGTRDEQFF; cdr3_nt: TGTGCCAGCAGCGCGAGGGACGGTACGAGAGATGAGCAGTTCTTC
d_call: .; cdr3_length: 15; v_call: TRBV4-3; clone_size: few; j_call: TRBJ1-6; cdr3_aa: CASSQDKLESSPLHF; cdr3_nt: TGCGCCAGCAGCCAAGATAAACTGGAGAGTTCACCCCTCCACTTT
d_call: TRBD1; cdr3_length: 16; v_call: TRBV13; clone_size: .; j_call: TRBJ2-7; cdr3_aa: CASSYLTRQGPYEQYF; cdr3_nt: TGTGCCAGCAGCTACCTTACCCGACAGGGTCCCTACGAGCAGTACTTC
d_call: .; cdr3_length: 13; v_call: TRBV7-9; clone_size: .; j_call: TRBJ2-1; cdr3_aa: CASSLRMNNEQFF; cdr3_nt: TGTGCCAGCAGCTTACGTATGAACAATGAGCAGTTCTTC
d_call: .; cdr3_length: 16; v_call: TRBV5-1; clone_size: .; j_call: TRBJ1-3; cdr3_aa: CASSLGGNPFGNTIYF; cdr3_nt: TGCGCCAGCAGCTTGGGTGGGAATCCCTTTGGAAACACCATATATTTT
d_call: .; cdr3_length: 11; v_call: TRBV30; clone_size: .; j_call: TRBJ2-4; cdr3_aa: CAWRATDIQYF; cdr3_nt: TGTGCCTGGAGAGCGACGGACATTCAGTACTTC
d_call: .; cdr3_length: 15; v_call: TRBV2; clone_size: few; j_call: TRBJ2-3; cdr3_aa: CASSEADILVDTQYF; cdr3_nt: TGTGCCAGCAGTGAAGCCGATATACTAGTTGATACGCAGTATTTT
d_call: TRBD1; cdr3_length: 13; v_call: TRBV7-8; clone_size: few; j_call: TRBJ1-2; cdr3_aa: CASSLGQGGGYTF; cdr3_nt: TGTGCCAGCAGCTTAGGACAGGGAGGTGGCTACACCTTC
d_call: TRBD2; cdr3_length: 15; v_call: TRBV27; clone_size: .; j_call: TRBJ2-1; cdr3_aa: CASSLAGGPYNEQFF; cdr3_nt: TGTGCCAGCAGTTTAGCGGGGGGGCCCTACAATGAGCAGTTCTTC
d_call: .; cdr3_length: 14; v_call: TRBV7-7; clone_size: .; j_call: TRBJ2-7; cdr3_aa: CASSLGEAEGEQYF; cdr3_nt: TGTGCTAGCAGCCTGGGGGAGGCTGAGGGGGAGCAGTACTTC
d_call: .; cdr3_length: 15; v_call: TRBV7-9; clone_size: .; j_call: TRBJ2-2; cdr3_aa: CASSLYSSNTGELFF; cdr3_nt: TGTGCCAGCAGCTTATACTCCAGTAACACCGGGGAGCTGTTTTTT
d_call: .; cdr3_length: 14; v_call: TRBV7-9; clone_size: .; j_call: TRBJ1-2; cdr3_aa: CASRPANDAYGYTF; cdr3_nt: TGTGCCAGCAGGCCAGCGAACGACGCCTATGGCTACACCTTC
d_call: TRBD1; cdr3_length: 15; v_call: TRBV30; clone_size: .; j_call: TRBJ1-5; cdr3_aa: CAWSVGQGGNQPQHF; cdr3_nt: TGTGCCTGGAGTGTTGGACAGGGCGGCAATCAGCCCCAGCATTTT
d_call: TRBD2; cdr3_length: 15; v_call: TRBV30; clone_size: .; j_call: TRBJ2-1; cdr3_aa: CAWRRGGAHYNEQFF; cdr3_nt: TGTGCCTGGAGGCGCGGGGGGGCCCACTACAATGAGCAGTTCTTC
d_call: .; cdr3_length: 17; v_call: TRBV25-1; clone_size: .; j_call: TRBJ1-6; cdr3_aa: CASSDSYPGSYNSPLHF; cdr3_nt: TGTGCCAGCAGTGACAGCTATCCCGGCTCCTATAATTCACCCCTCCACTTT
d_call: .; cdr3_length: 17; v_call: TRBV27; clone_size: .; j_call: TRBJ2-2; cdr3_aa: CASSSSRQFSFTGELFF; cdr3_nt: TGTGCCAGCAGTTCTAGCAGACAGTTTAGCTTCACCGGGGAGCTGTTTTTT
d_call: .; cdr3_length: 13; v_call: TRBV7-9; clone_size: few; j_call: TRBJ1-2; cdr3_aa: CASSLGQNYGYTF; cdr3_nt: TGTGCCAGCAGCTTAGGACAGAACTATGGCTACACCTTC
d_call: .; cdr3_length: 11; v_call: TRBV20-1; clone_size: .; j_call: TRBJ2-7; cdr3_aa: CSAQQGNEQYF; cdr3_nt: TGCAGTGCCCAGCAGGGGAACGAGCAGTACTTC
d_call: .; cdr3_length: 15; v_call: TRBV5-1; clone_size: once; j_call: TRBJ1-5; cdr3_aa: CASSSDGNSNQPQHF; cdr3_nt: TGCGCCAGCAGCTCCGACGGTAATAGCAATCAGCCCCAGCATTTT
d_call: .; cdr3_length: 17; v_call: TRBV7-8; clone_size: .; j_call: TRBJ2-1; cdr3_aa: CASSMLRFQGMHNEQFF; cdr3_nt: TGTGCCAGCAGCATGCTTAGGTTTCAGGGGATGCACAATGAGCAGTTCTTC
d_call: TRBD2; cdr3_length: 13; v_call: TRBV10-3; clone_size: .; j_call: TRBJ2-1; cdr3_aa: CAISIGGNNEQFF; cdr3_nt: TGTGCCATCAGTATCGGGGGGAACAATGAGCAGTTCTTC
d_call: .; cdr3_length: 15; v_call: TRBV7-2; clone_size: .; j_call: TRBJ2-3; cdr3_aa: CASSTGLPTTDTQYF; cdr3_nt: TGTGCCAGCAGCACAGGACTACCCACCACAGATACGCAGTATTTT
d_call: .; cdr3_length: 12; v_call: TRBV5-6; clone_size: .; j_call: TRBJ2-2; cdr3_aa: CASSLWGGELFF; cdr3_nt: TGTGCCAGCAGCTTGTGGGGCGGGGAGCTGTTTTTT
d_call: .; cdr3_length: 14; v_call: TRBV9; clone_size: .; j_call: TRBJ1-3; cdr3_aa: CASSATGSGNTIYF; cdr3_nt: TGTGCCAGCAGCGCTACAGGGTCTGGAAACACCATATATTTT
d_call: .; cdr3_length: 14; v_call: TRBV10-1; clone_size: .; j_call: TRBJ1-2; cdr3_aa: CASSENLAGDGYTF; cdr3_nt: TGCGCCAGCAGTGAGAATTTGGCAGGGGATGGCTACACCTTC
d_call: .; cdr3_length: 14; v_call: TRBV2; clone_size: few; j_call: TRBJ1-5; cdr3_aa: CASSGGRGNQPQHF; cdr3_nt: TGTGCCAGCAGTGGGGGGCGAGGCAATCAGCCCCAGCATTTT
d_call: .; cdr3_length: 14; v_call: TRBV30; clone_size: .; j_call: TRBJ1-2; cdr3_aa: CAWNPAQVGGGYTF; cdr3_nt: TGTGCCTGGAATCCTGCCCAGGTCGGGGGTGGCTACACCTTC
d_call: TRBD2; cdr3_length: 14; v_call: TRBV2; clone_size: .; j_call: TRBJ2-1; cdr3_aa: CASWDYPRNNEQFF; cdr3_nt: TGTGCCAGCTGGGACTACCCTAGGAACAATGAGCAGTTCTTC
d_call: TRBD1; cdr3_length: 13; v_call: TRBV7-9; clone_size: .; j_call: TRBJ2-4; cdr3_aa: CASSLTGFSAEEF; cdr3_nt: TGTGCCAGCAGCTTGACAGGGTTTTCCGCCGAAGAGTTC
d_call: .; cdr3_length: 11; v_call: TRBV29-1; clone_size: once; j_call: TRBJ2-5; cdr3_aa: CSVLIRETQYF; cdr3_nt: TGCAGCGTCCTTATCAGAGAGACCCAGTACTTC
d_call: .; cdr3_length: 14; v_call: TRBV27; clone_size: once; j_call: TRBJ1-5; cdr3_aa: CASSLGHSNQPQHF; cdr3_nt: TGTGCCAGCAGCCTAGGACACAGCAATCAGCCCCAGCATTTT